Listed below are T cell receptor beta chains from one sample, sequenced in a study of blood T cell repertoires in COVID-19. Some clones are missing from TCRdb's copy, which holds only in-frame ones; the method was immunoSEQ multiplex PCR. The sample gives tens of thousands of clones, around 82% of which show up once; roughly 7.3% is in the top ten. Sequenced material: peripheral blood. These receptors were taken from a human donor in a cohort sampled during active COVID-19. Both conserved end residues are part of each CDR3. A D gene is named only where the DNA matches it firmly. The listing skips clone size in some rows; elsewhere it reads once, few, many or a size class.

j_call: TRBJ2-2; d_call: TRBD1; v_call: TRBV7-6; clone_size: -; cdr3_aa: CASSPGTGDLVTGELFF; cdr3_nt: TGTGCCAGCAGCCCCGGGACAGGGGATTTGGTCACCGGGGAGCTGTTTTTT
j_call: TRBJ1-1; d_call: -; v_call: TRBV9; clone_size: once; cdr3_aa: CASSSAGGTEAFF; cdr3_nt: TGTGCCAGCAGCTCTGCGGGGGGAACTGAAGCTTTCTTT
j_call: TRBJ2-5; d_call: -; v_call: TRBV19; clone_size: -; cdr3_aa: CASSLGGLQETQYF; cdr3_nt: TGTGCCAGTAGTCTAGGGGGGCTCCAAGAGACCCAGTACTTC
j_call: TRBJ2-6; d_call: -; v_call: TRBV5-1; clone_size: -; cdr3_aa: CASRGGGEANVLTF; cdr3_nt: TGCGCCAGCAGAGGGGGGGGAGAGGCCAACGTCCTGACTTTC
j_call: TRBJ1-1; d_call: TRBD1; v_call: TRBV19; clone_size: -; cdr3_aa: CASSGPGQGVDEAFF; cdr3_nt: TGTGCCAGTAGTGGCCCGGGACAGGGCGTCGATGAAGCTTTCTTT
j_call: TRBJ1-2; d_call: TRBD1; v_call: TRBV6-2/TRBV6-3; clone_size: -; cdr3_aa: CASSHRDRDYGYTF; cdr3_nt: TGTGCCAGCAGTCACCGGGACAGAGACTATGGCTACACCTTC
j_call: TRBJ1-2; d_call: -; v_call: TRBV19; clone_size: -; cdr3_aa: CASSIDLRGGRGRVYTF; cdr3_nt: TGTGCCAGTAGTATAGATCTAAGAGGCGGGCGGGGCAGAGTCTACACCTTC
j_call: TRBJ1-4; d_call: -; v_call: TRBV6-6; clone_size: -; cdr3_aa: CASRRPGGTGDRKLFF; cdr3_nt: TGTGCCAGCAGACGCCCAGGAGGGACGGGAGATCGAAAACTGTTTTTT
j_call: TRBJ1-3; d_call: TRBD1; v_call: TRBV3-1/TRBV3-2; clone_size: -; cdr3_aa: CASSGQGASGNTIYF; cdr3_nt: TGTGCCAGCAGCGGTCAGGGGGCGTCTGGAAACACCATATATTTT
j_call: TRBJ2-7; d_call: TRBD1; v_call: TRBV5-1; clone_size: -; cdr3_aa: CASSYSGTESHEQYF; cdr3_nt: TGCGCCAGCAGCTACTCCGGGACAGAATCCCACGAGCAGTACTTC
j_call: TRBJ1-2; d_call: TRBD1; v_call: TRBV28; clone_size: -; cdr3_aa: CASSSPRPQRDSGYTF; cdr3_nt: TGTGCCAGCAGTTCCCCCAGACCCCAGAGGGACAGCGGCTACACCTTC
j_call: TRBJ2-5; d_call: -; v_call: TRBV16; clone_size: -; cdr3_aa: CASSQVLRDQETQYF; cdr3_nt: TGTGCCAGCAGCCAAGTTTTGAGGGACCAAGAGACCCAGTACTTC
j_call: TRBJ2-7; d_call: -; v_call: TRBV10-1; clone_size: few; cdr3_aa: CASSESCDRDLGYEQYF; cdr3_nt: TGCGCCAGCAGTGAGTCGTGTGACCGGGACTTAGGCTACGAGCAGTACTTC
j_call: TRBJ2-7; d_call: TRBD1; v_call: TRBV19; clone_size: -; cdr3_aa: CASSITQGALGEQYF; cdr3_nt: TGTGCCAGTAGTATTACGCAGGGGGCTCTCGGCGAGCAGTACTTC
j_call: TRBJ2-5; d_call: TRBD1; v_call: TRBV7-9; clone_size: -; cdr3_aa: CASSFQTGGRETQYF; cdr3_nt: TGTGCCAGCAGCTTTCAGACAGGGGGGCGAGAGACCCAGTACTTC
j_call: TRBJ1-6; d_call: -; v_call: TRBV6-6; clone_size: -; cdr3_aa: CASSYQDSYNSPLHF; cdr3_nt: TGTGCCAGCAGTTACCAGGACAGCTATAATTCACCCCTCCACTTT
j_call: TRBJ1-2; d_call: -; v_call: TRBV6-5; clone_size: -; cdr3_aa: CASSYRGTSGGYTF; cdr3_nt: TGTGCCAGCAGTTACCGGGGGACCTCCGGGGGCTACACCTTC
j_call: TRBJ2-1; d_call: TRBD2; v_call: TRBV6-5; clone_size: -; cdr3_aa: CASSYVAGGPVEQFF; cdr3_nt: TGTGCCAGCAGTTACGTGGCGGGGGGTCCTGTTGAGCAGTTCTTC
j_call: TRBJ1-1; d_call: -; v_call: TRBV27; clone_size: -; cdr3_aa: CASSRDVTADTEAFF; cdr3_nt: TGTGCCAGCAGCCGAGACGTAACGGCGGACACTGAAGCTTTCTTT
j_call: TRBJ2-3; d_call: -; v_call: TRBV5-1; clone_size: -; cdr3_aa: CASSQTGGRTTDTQYF; cdr3_nt: TGCGCCAGCAGCCAAACGGGGGGCCGTACCACAGATACGCAGTATTTT
j_call: TRBJ1-2; d_call: TRBD1; v_call: TRBV9; clone_size: once; cdr3_aa: CATTGALDPFGYTF; cdr3_nt: TGTGCCACGACAGGGGCCTTGGATCCCTTTGGCTACACCTTC
j_call: TRBJ1-5; d_call: -; v_call: TRBV6-6; clone_size: once; cdr3_aa: CASSWRETVSNQPQHF; cdr3_nt: TGTGCCAGCAGTTGGCGGGAGACAGTAAGCAATCAGCCCCAGCATTTT
j_call: TRBJ2-7; d_call: TRBD2; v_call: TRBV6-2/TRBV6-3; clone_size: -; cdr3_aa: CASSSGGGAGEQYF; cdr3_nt: TGTGCCAGCAGTTCGGGCGGGGGGGCAGGCGAGCAGTACTTC
j_call: TRBJ2-3; d_call: -; v_call: TRBV4-3; clone_size: few; cdr3_aa: CASSQDEGSDTQYF; cdr3_nt: TGCGCCAGCAGCCAAGATGAGGGCTCAGATACGCAGTATTTT
j_call: TRBJ2-1; d_call: -; v_call: TRBV9; clone_size: -; cdr3_aa: CASSVGVQGGEQFF; cdr3_nt: TGTGCCAGCAGCGTAGGGGTACAGGGCGGGGAGCAGTTCTTC
j_call: TRBJ2-7; d_call: TRBD1; v_call: TRBV7-8; clone_size: -; cdr3_aa: CASSQTGGGTYEQYF; cdr3_nt: TGTGCCAGCAGCCAAACAGGGGGCGGGACCTACGAGCAGTACTTC
j_call: TRBJ1-5; d_call: -; v_call: TRBV6-1; clone_size: few; cdr3_aa: CASSDRANSNQPQHF; cdr3_nt: TGTGCCAGCAGTGACAGGGCGAACAGCAATCAGCCCCAGCATTTT
j_call: TRBJ1-5; d_call: -; v_call: TRBV19; clone_size: -; cdr3_aa: CASSPVVVGSNQPQHF; cdr3_nt: TGTGCCAGTAGTCCCGTTGTCGTCGGTAGCAATCAGCCCCAGCATTTT
j_call: TRBJ1-3; d_call: TRBD1; v_call: TRBV6-5; clone_size: -; cdr3_aa: CASRPGQGDTIYF; cdr3_nt: TGTGCCAGCAGACCGGGACAGGGTGACACCATATATTTT